This T cell receptor beta chain was identified in a study of T cell responses to AZD1222 COVID-19 vaccine. This clone was seen just once. The protocol was immunoSEQ multiplex PCR, while the TCRdb copy is restricted to in-frame clones and leaves out a portion. The sample includes approximately 84,000 clones, about four fifths of them seen just once. Germline values: CDR1 LNHDA, CDR2 SQIVND (reference sequence). There are 18 residues in the CDR3. With 1 base clipped from V and 0 bases from J, the junction kept 9 bases outside the gene matches. The J gene is TRBJ2-7, the V gene TRBV19; 10 bases are shared with TRBD2. The origin of this receptor is an adult who received the AZD1222 COVID-19 vaccine. The sequenced sample was peripheral blood, obtained 28 days after the second AZD1222 dose. Written as DNA, the CDR3 is TGTGCCAGTAGTATAGCGGCCCCTTCTAGCGGGGGCTCCTACGAGCAGTACTTC. This gives the protein CASSIAAPSSGGSYEQYF.